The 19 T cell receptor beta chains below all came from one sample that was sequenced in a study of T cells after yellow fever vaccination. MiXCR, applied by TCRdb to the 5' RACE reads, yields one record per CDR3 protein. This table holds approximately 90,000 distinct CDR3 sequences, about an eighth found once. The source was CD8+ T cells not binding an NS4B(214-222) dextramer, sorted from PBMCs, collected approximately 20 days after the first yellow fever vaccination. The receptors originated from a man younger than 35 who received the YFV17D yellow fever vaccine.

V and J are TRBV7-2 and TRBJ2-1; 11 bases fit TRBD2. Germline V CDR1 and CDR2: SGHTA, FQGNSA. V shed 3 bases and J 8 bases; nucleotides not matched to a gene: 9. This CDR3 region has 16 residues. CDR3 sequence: CASSLGSGGAFDEQFF. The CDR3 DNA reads TGTGCCAGCAGCTTGGGTAGCGGGGGGGCTTTCGATGAGCAGTTCTTC.

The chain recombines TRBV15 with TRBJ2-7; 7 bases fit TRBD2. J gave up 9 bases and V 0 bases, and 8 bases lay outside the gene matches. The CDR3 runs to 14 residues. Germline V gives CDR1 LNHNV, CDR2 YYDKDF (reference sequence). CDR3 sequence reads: CATSRDRRGGGQYF. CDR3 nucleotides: TGTGCCACCAGCAGAGATCGGCGCGGGGGAGGGCAGTACTTC.

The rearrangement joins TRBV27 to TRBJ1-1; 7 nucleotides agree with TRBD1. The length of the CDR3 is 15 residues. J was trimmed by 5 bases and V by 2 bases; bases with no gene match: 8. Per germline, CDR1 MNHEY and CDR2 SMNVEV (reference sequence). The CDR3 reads CASSLTGDEGTEAFF. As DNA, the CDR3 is TGTGCCAGCAGTTTAACAGGGGACGAGGGGACTGAAGCTTTCTTT.

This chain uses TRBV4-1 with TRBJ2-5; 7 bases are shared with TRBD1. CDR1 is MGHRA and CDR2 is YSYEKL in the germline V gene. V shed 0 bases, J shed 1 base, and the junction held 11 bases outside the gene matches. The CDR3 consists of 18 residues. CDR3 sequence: CASSQEPRGGSLQETQYF. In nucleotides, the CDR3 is TGCGCCAGCAGCCAAGAACCACGAGGGGGCAGTCTCCAAGAGACCCAGTACTTC.

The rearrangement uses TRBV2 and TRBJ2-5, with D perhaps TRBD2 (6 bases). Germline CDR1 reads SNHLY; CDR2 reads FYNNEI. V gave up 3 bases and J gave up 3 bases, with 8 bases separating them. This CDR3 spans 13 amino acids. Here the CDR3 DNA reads TGTGCCAGCAGTGAGGGACTGGAAGAGACCCAGTACTTC. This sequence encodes CASSEGLEETQYF.

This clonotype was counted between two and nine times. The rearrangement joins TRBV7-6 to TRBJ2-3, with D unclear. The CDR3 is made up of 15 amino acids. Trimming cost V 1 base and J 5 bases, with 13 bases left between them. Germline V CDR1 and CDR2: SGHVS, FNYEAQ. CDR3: CASSLEGQTKDTQYF. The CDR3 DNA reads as TGTGCCAGCAGCTTAGAGGGCCAAACGAAAGATACGCAGTATTTT.

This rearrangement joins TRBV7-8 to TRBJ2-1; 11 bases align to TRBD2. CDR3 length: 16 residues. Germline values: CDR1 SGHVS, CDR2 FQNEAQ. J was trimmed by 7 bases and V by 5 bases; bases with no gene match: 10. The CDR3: CASSVLAGVDRNEQFF. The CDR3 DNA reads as TGTGCCAGCAGCGTACTAGCGGGGGTCGACAGGAATGAGCAGTTCTTC. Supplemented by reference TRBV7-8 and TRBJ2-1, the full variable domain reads GAGVSQSPRYKVAKRGQDVALRCDPISGHVSLFWYQQALGQGPEFLTYFQNEAQLDKSGLPSDRFFAERPEGSVSTLKIQRTQQEDSAVYLCASSVLAGVDRNEQFFGPGTRLTVL.

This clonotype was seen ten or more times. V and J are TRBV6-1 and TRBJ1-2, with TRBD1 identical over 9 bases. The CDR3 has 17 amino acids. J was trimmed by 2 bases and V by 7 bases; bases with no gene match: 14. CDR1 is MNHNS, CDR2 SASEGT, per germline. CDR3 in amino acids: CASNQRGPGQGNYGYTF. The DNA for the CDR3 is TGTGCCAGCAATCAAAGGGGACCTGGACAGGGGAACTATGGCTACACCTTC.

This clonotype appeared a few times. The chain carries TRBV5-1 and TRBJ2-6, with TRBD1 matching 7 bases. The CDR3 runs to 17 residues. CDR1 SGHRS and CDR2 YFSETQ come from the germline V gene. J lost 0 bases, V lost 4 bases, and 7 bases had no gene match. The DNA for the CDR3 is TGCGCCAGCAGCCCAAGGACAGGAAACTCTGGGGCCAACGTCCTGACTTTC. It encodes CASSPRTGNSGANVLTF.

The CDR3 nucleotides are TGTGCCAGCAGCGTCCTGAGCGGGGGGGCTTGGTACAATGAGCAGTTCTTC. It codes for CASSVLSGGAWYNEQFF. The rearrangement joins TRBV11-2 to TRBJ2-1, with TRBD2 identical over 10 bases. J lost 4 bases, V lost 5 bases, and 11 bases had no gene match. CDR1 is SGHAT, CDR2 FQNNGV, per germline. This CDR3 has 17 amino acids.

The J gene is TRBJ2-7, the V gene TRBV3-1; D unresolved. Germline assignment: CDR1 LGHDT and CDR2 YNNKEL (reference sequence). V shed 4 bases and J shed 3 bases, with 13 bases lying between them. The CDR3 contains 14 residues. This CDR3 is CASSPKQGFYEQYF. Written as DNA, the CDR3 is TGTGCCAGCAGCCCCAAGCAAGGGTTCTACGAGCAGTACTTC.

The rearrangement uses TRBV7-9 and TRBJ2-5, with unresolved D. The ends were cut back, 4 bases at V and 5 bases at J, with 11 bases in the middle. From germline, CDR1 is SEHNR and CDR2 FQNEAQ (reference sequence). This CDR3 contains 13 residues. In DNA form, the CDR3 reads TGTGCCAGCAGCTCGACTGTCGGCGAGACCCAGTACTTC. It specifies CASSSTVGETQYF. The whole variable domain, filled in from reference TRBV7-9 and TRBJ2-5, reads DTGVSQNPRHKITKRGQNVTFRCDPISEHNRLYWYRQTLGQGPEFLTYFQNEAQLEKSRLLSDRFSAERPKGSFSTLEIQRTEQGDSAMYLCASSSTVGETQYFGPGTRLLVL.

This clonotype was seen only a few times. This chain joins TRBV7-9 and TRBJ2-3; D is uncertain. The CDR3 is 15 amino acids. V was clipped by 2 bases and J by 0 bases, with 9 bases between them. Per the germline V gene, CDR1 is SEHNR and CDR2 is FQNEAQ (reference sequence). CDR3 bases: TGTGCCAGCAGCTTATTGGGTGGGAGCACAGATACGCAGTATTTT. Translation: CASSLLGGSTDTQYF.

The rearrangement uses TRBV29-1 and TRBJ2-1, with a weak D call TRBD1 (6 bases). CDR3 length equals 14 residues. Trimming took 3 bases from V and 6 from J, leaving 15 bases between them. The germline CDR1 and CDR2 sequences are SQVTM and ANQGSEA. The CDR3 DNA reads TGCAGCGTTGAGGACAGACAAGTCTTCAATGAGCAGTTCTTC. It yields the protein CSVEDRQVFNEQFF.

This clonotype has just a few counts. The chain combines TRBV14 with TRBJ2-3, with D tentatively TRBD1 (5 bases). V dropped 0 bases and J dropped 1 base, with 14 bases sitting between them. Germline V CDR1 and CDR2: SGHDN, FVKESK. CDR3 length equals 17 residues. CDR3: CASSQEDWEGGTDTQYF. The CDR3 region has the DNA TGTGCCAGCAGCCAAGAAGACTGGGAAGGGGGCACAGATACGCAGTATTTT.

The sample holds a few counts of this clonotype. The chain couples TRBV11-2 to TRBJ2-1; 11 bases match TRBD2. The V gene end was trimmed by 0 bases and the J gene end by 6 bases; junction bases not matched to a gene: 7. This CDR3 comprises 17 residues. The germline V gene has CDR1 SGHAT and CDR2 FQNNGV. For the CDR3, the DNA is TGTGCCAGCAGCTTAGACCCCAGTGGGACTAGCGGCAATGAGCAGTTCTTC. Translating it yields CASSLDPSGTSGNEQFF.

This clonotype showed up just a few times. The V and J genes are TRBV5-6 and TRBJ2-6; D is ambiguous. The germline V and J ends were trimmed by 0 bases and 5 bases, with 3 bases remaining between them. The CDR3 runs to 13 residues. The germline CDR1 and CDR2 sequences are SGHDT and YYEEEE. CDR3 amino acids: CASSLGRANVLTF. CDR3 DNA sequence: TGTGCCAGCAGCTTGGGGAGGGCCAACGTCCTGACTTTC.

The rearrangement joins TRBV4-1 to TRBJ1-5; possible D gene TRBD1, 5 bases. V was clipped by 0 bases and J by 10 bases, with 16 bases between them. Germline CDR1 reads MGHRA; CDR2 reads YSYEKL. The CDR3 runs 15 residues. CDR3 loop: CASSQEGPGQPPQHF. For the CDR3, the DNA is TGCGCCAGCAGCCAAGAGGGTCCGGGGCAGCCACCCCAGCATTTT.

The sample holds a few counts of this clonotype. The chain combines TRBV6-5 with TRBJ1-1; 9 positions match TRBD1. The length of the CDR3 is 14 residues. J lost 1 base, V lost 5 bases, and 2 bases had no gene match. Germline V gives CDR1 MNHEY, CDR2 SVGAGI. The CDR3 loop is CASSTGGGNTEAFF. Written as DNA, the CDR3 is TGTGCCAGCAGTACAGGGGGCGGGAACACTGAAGCTTTCTTT.